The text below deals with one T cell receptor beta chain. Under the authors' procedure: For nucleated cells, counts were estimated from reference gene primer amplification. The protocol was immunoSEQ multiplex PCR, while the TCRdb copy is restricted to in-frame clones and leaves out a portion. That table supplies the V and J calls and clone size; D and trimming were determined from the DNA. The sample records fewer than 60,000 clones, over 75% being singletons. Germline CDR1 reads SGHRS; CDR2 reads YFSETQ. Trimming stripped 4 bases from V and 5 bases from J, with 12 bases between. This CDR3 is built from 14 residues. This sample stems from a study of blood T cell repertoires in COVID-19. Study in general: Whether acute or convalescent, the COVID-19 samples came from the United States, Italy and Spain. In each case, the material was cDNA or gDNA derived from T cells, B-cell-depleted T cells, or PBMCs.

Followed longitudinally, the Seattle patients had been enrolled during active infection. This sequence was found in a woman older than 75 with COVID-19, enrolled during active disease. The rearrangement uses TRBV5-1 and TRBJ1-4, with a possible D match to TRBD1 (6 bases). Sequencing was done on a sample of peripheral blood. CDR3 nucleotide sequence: TGCGCCAGCAGCGCCGGGACAAACAATGAAAAACTGTTTTTT. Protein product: CASSAGTNNEKLFF.